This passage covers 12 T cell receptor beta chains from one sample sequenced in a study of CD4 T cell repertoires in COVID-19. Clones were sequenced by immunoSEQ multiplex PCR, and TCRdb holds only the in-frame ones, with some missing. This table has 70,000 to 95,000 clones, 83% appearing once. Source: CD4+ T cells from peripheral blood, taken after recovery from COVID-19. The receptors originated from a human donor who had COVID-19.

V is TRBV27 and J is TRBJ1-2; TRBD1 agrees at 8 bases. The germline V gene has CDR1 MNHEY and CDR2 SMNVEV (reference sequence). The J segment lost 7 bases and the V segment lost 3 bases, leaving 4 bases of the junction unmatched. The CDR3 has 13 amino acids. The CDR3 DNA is TGTGCCAGCAGTTTCGGGACAGGCACTGGCTACACCTTC. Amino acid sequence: CASSFGTGTGYTF.

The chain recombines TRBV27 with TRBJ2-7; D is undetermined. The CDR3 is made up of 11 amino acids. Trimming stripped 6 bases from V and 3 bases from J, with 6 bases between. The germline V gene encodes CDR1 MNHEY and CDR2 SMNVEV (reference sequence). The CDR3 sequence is CASRLHYEQYF. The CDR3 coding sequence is TGTGCCAGCAGACTCCACTACGAGCAGTACTTC.

CDR3 DNA: TGCAGCGTGAAGCCCGGGACACTCGAAAAACTGTTTTTT. Amino acids: CSVKPGTLEKLFF. The chain carries TRBV29-1 and TRBJ1-4; tentatively, D is TRBD1 (6 bases). V was clipped by 6 bases and J by 8 bases, with 16 bases between them. Germline loops: CDR1 SQVTM, CDR2 ANQGSEA. The CDR3 runs 13 residues.

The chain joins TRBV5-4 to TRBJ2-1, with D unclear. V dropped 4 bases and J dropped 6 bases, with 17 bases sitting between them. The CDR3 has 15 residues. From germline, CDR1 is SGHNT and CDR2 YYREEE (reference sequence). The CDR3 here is CASSPDGLVSNEQFF. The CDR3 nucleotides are TGTGCCAGCAGCCCCGACGGTCTCGTCTCCAATGAGCAGTTCTTC. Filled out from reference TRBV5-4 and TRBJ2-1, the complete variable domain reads ETGVTQSPTHLIKTRGQQVTLRCSSQSGHNTVSWYQQALGQGPQFIFQYYREEENGRGNFPPRFSGLQFPNYSSELNVNALELDDSALYLCASSPDGLVSNEQFFGPGTRLTVL.

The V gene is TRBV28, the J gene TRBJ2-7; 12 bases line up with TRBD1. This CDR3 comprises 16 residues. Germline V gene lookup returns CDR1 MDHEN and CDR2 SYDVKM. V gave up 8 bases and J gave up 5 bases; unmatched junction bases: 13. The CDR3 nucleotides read TGTGCCAGCGGCAGGAGTTTAGGGACAGGGGGCCACGAGCAGTACTTC. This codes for CASGRSLGTGGHEQYF.

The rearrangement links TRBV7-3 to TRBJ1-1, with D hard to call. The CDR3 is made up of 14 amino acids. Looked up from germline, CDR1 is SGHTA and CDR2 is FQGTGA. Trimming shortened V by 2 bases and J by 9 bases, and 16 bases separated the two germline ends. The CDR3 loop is CASSLEGSDSKAFF. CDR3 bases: TGTGCCAGCAGCTTAGAAGGGTCGGATAGTAAAGCTTTCTTT.

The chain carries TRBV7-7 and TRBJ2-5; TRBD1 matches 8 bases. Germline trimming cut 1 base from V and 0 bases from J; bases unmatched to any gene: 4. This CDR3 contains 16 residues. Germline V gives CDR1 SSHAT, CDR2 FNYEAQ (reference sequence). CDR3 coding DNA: TGTGCCAGCAGCTTAGGGGGGGACAGGAACCAAGAGACCCAGTACTTC. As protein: CASSLGGDRNQETQYF.

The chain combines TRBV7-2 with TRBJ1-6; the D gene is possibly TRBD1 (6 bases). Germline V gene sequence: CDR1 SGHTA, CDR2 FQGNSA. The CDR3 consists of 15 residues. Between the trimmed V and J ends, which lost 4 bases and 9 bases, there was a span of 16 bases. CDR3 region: CASSSRTALSSPLHF. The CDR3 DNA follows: TGTGCCAGCAGCTCGCGGACAGCGCTTAGTTCACCCCTCCACTTT.

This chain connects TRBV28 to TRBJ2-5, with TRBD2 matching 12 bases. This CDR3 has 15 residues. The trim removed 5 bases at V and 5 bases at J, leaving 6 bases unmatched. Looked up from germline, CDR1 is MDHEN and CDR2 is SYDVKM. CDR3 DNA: TGTGCCAGCAGTAGACTAGCGGGAGAGAGGGAGACCCAGTACTTC. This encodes CASSRLAGERETQYF. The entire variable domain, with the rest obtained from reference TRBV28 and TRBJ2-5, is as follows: DVKVTQSSRYLVKRTGEKVFLECVQDMDHENMFWYRQDPGLGLRLIYFSYDVKMKEKGDIPEGYSVSREKKERFSLILESASTNQTSMYLCASSRLAGERETQYFGPGTRLLVL.

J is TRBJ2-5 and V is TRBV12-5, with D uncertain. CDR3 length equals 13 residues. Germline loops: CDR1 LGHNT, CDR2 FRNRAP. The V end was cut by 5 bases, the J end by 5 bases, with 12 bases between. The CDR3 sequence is CASGPRIEETQYF. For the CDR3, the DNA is TGTGCTAGTGGTCCCCGAATAGAGGAGACCCAGTACTTC.

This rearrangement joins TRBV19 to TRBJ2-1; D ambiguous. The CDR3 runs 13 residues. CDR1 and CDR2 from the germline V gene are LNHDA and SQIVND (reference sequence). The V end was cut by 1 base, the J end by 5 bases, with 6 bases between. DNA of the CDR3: TGTGCCAGTAGTATAGCCAGAAACAATGAGCAGTTCTTC. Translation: CASSIARNNEQFF.

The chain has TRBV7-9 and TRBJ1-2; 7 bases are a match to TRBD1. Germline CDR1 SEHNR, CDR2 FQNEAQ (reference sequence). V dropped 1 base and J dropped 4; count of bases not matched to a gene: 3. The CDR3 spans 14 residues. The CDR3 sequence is CASSLGQGSYGYTF. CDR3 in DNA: TGTGCCAGCAGCTTAGGACAGGGTTCCTATGGCTACACCTTC. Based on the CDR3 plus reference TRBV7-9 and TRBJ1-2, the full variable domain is DTGVSQNPRHKITKRGQNVTFRCDPISEHNRLYWYRQTLGQGPEFLTYFQNEAQLEKSRLLSDRFSAERPKGSFSTLEIQRTEQGDSAMYLCASSLGQGSYGYTFGSGTRLTVV.